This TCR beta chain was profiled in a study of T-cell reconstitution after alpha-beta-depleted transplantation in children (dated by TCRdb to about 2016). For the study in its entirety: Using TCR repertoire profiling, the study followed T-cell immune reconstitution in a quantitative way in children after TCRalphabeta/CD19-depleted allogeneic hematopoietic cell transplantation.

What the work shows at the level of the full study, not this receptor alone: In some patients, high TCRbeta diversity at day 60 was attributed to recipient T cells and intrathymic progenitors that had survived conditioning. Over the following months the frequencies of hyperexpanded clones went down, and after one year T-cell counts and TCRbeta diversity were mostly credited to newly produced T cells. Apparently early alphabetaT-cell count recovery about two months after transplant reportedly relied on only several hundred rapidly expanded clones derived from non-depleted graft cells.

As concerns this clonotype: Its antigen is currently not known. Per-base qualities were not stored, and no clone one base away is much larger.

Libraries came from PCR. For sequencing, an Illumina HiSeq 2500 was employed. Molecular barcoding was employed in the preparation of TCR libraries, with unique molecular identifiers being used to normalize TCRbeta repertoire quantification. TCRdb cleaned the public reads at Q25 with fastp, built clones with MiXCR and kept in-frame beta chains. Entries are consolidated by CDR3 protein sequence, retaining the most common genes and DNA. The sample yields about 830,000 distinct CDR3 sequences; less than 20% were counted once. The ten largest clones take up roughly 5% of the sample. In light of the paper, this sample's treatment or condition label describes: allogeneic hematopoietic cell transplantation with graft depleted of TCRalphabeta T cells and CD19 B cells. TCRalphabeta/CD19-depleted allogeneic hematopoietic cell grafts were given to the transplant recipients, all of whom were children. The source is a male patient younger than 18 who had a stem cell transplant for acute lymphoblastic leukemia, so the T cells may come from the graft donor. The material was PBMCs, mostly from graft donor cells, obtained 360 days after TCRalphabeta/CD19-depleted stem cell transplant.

CDR3 loop: CASAPGVFKNEQFF. The DNA sequence reads TGTGCCAGCGCCCCGGGGGTTTTCAAGAATGAGCAGTTCTTC. The chain is encoded by TRBV7-3 joined to TRBJ2-1, with TRBD2 as a weak D call on 6 bases. The CDR3 covers 14 residues, taking in both the cysteine and the phenylalanine. Only the CDR3 region is kept as DNA, spanning 42 bases read in frame from base 1. A distance of 18 bases separates the germline ends of V and J, which lose 8 bases and 7 bases respectively. The germline V gene gives CDR1 as SGHTA and CDR2 as FQGTGA.